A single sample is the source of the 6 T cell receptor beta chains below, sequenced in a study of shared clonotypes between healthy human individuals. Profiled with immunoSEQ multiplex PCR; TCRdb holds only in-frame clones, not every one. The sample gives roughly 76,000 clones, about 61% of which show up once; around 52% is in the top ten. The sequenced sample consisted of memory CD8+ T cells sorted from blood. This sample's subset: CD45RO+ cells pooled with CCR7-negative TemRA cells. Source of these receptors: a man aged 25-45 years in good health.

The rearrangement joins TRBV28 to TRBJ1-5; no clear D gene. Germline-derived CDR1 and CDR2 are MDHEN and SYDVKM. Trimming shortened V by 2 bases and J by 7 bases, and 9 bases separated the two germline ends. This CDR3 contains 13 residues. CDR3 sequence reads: CASSLEGQQPQHF. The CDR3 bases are TGTGCCAGCAGTTTAGAGGGCCAACAGCCCCAGCATTTT.

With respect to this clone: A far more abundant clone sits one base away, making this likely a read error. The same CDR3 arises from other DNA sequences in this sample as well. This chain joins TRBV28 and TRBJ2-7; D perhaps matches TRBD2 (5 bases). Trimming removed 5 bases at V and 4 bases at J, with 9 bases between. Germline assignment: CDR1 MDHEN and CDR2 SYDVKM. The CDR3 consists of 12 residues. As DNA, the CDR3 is TGTGCCAGCAGTGGGAGCAATTACGAGCAGTACTTC. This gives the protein CASSGSNYEQYF.

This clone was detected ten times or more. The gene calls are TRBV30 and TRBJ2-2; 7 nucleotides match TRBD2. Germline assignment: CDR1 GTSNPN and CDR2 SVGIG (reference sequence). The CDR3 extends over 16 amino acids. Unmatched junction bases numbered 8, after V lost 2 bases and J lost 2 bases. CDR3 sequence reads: CAWSPPGLSNTGELFF. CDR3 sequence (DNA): TGTGCCTGGAGTCCCCCGGGACTATCTAACACCGGGGAGCTGTTTTTT.

The CDR3 region has the DNA TGTGCCAGCAGCTTTTCCCGGGCGGACCTGAGCTCCTACAATGAGCAGTTCTTC. Its translation is CASSFSRADLSSYNEQFF. The rearrangement joins TRBV11-2 to TRBJ2-1; no clear D. Germline-derived CDR1 and CDR2 are SGHAT and FQNNGV. V lost 3 bases and J lost 0, with 18 bases in between. CDR3 length equals 18 residues.

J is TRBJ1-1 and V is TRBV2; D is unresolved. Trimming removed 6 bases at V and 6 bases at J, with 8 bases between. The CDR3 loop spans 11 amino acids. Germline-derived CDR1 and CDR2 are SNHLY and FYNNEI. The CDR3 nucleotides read TGTGCCAGCAGCACTTTCCCTGAAGCTTTCTTT. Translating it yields CASSTFPEAFF.

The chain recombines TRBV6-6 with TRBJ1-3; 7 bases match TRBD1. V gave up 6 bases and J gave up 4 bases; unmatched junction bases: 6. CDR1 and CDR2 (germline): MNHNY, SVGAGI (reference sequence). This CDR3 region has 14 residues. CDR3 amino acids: CASSPTGVGNTIYF. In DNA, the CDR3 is TGTGCCAGCAGCCCCACAGGGGTAGGAAACACCATATATTTT.